This T cell receptor beta chain was documented in a study of CD8 T cells in ankylosing spondylitis. The authors made TCR beta libraries by quantitative 5'-RACE with molecular barcodes. TCRdb processed the 5' RACE reads anew with MiXCR; each CDR3 protein has one entry. This table has 200,000 or so distinct CDR3 sequences, approximately 12% appearing once. This CDR3 is 16 amino acids long. Between the trimmed V and J ends, which lost 0 bases and 3 bases, there was a span of 12 bases. The germline gives CDR1 LNHDA, CDR2 SQIVND (reference sequence). This rearrangement joins TRBV19 to TRBJ1-5, with no clear D. This TCR was recovered from a female donor with ankylosing spondylitis or in good health (not recorded which). Source material: blood, either unsorted or a sorted T cell fraction (not recorded which). The CDR3 DNA reads TGTGCCAGTAGTATAGAGGCAGGAAAAATCAATCAGCCCCAGCATTTT. This gives the protein CASSIEAGKINQPQHF.